Listed below are T cell receptor beta chains from one sample, sequenced in a study of T cells in Graves' hyperthyroidism and ophthalmopathy. TCRdb independently ran MiXCR on the multiplex PCR reads; one entry per CDR3 protein. In the table there are about 640,000 distinct CDR3 sequences, 20% of which are singletons. Sequencing input: blood. The origin of the receptors is a man aged 25 to 45 with Graves' ophthalmopathy. Both conserved end residues are part of each CDR3. D genes are given only for firm matches. Clone size is given for some rows only: seen once, a few or many times, or a class if the clone is expanded.

clone size	V gene	D gene	J gene	CDR3 protein	CDR3 DNA
many	TRBV6-1	NA	TRBJ1-1	CASRLTNGMNTEAFF	TGTGCCAGCAGACTCACAAACGGGATGAACACTGAAGCTTTCTTT
NA	TRBV20-1	NA	TRBJ2-3	CSARDFAGQTDTQYF	TGCAGTGCTAGAGATTTTGCGGGGCAGACAGATACGCAGTATTTT
NA	TRBV15	NA	TRBJ2-3	CATSTSGALDTQYF	TGTGCCACCAGCACCTCGGGCGCCCTAGATACGCAGTATTTT
NA	TRBV30	NA	TRBJ1-2	CAWSPPPANYGYTF	TGTGCCTGGAGTCCCCCTCCTGCTAACTATGGCTACACCTTC
NA	TRBV2	NA	TRBJ2-7	CASSPDPGAPYEQYF	TGTGCCAGCAGTCCCGACCCCGGGGCCCCCTACGAGCAGTACTTC
few	TRBV28	TRBD2	TRBJ2-1	CASSQRGLNEQFF	TGTGCCAGCAGTCAGCGGGGCCTCAATGAGCAGTTCTTC
NA	TRBV5-6	NA	TRBJ2-5	CASTLAATGGETQYF	TGTGCCAGCACCCTTGCGGCCACGGGGGGCGAGACCCAGTACTTC
NA	TRBV5-1	TRBD2	TRBJ2-1	CASRDTSGSNEQFF	TGCGCCAGTAGGGACACTAGCGGGAGCAATGAGCAGTTCTTC
NA	TRBV30	TRBD1	TRBJ1-2	CACLQGAMDGYTF	TGTGCCTGCTTACAGGGGGCGATGGATGGCTACACCTTC
NA	TRBV5-1	NA	TRBJ2-7	CASSPEGGGIPDEQYF	TGCGCCAGCAGCCCTGAGGGGGGGGGGATCCCTGACGAGCAGTACTTC
NA	TRBV30	NA	TRBJ1-1	CAWSVGQANTEAFF	TGTGCCTGGAGTGTCGGTCAGGCGAACACTGAAGCTTTCTTT
NA	TRBV29-1	TRBD1	TRBJ1-1	CSAQGGEAFF	TGCAGCGCCCAGGGGGGTGAAGCTTTCTTT
few	TRBV27	TRBD2	TRBJ2-7	CASTTGLAGDYEQYF	TGTGCCAGCACGACCGGACTAGCGGGAGACTACGAGCAGTACTTC
NA	TRBV2	TRBD1	TRBJ1-4	CASSITGGEKLFF	TGTGCCAGCAGTATAACAGGGGGTGAAAAACTGTTTTTT
many	TRBV2	NA	TRBJ2-3	CASRDLDTDTQYF	TGTGCCAGCCGGGACCTAGACACAGATACGCAGTATTTT
many	TRBV28	TRBD1	TRBJ1-2	CAIGQGRNYGYTF	TGTGCCATAGGACAGGGTCGGAACTATGGCTACACCTTC
NA	TRBV4-3	NA	TRBJ2-5	CASSQAAKTETQYF	TGCGCCAGCAGCCAAGCTGCCAAGACGGAGACCCAGTACTTC
NA	TRBV10-3	NA	TRBJ2-7	CAITAGTAYEQYF	TGTGCCATCACAGCCGGGACTGCCTACGAGCAGTACTTC
NA	TRBV20-1	NA	TRBJ1-6	CSARQGSSSPLHF	TGCAGTGCTAGACAGGGATCGAGTTCACCCCTCCACTTT
NA	TRBV4-1	NA	TRBJ2-3	CASSQAGGAVRTDTQYF	TGCGCCAGCAGCCAAGCTGGGGGAGCGGTGAGGACAGATACGCAGTATTTT
NA	TRBV6-4	NA	TRBJ1-4	CASPNNGKLFF	TGTGCCAGCCCTAACAATGGGAAACTGTTTTTT
few	TRBV7-8	NA	TRBJ1-1	CASSYLGDEAFF	TGTGCCAGCAGCTACCTGGGGGATGAAGCTTTCTTT
few	TRBV10-3	NA	TRBJ1-2	CAISGRAGGYGYTF	TGTGCCATCAGTGGTCGGGCAGGAGGCTATGGCTACACCTTC
many	TRBV30	NA	TRBJ1-2	CAWSVYGYGYTF	TGTGCCTGGAGTGTTTATGGATATGGCTACACCTTC
few	TRBV20-1	NA	TRBJ2-7	CSARDRQLSSYEQYF	TGCAGTGCTAGAGATAGACAGTTGAGCTCCTACGAGCAGTACTTC
few	TRBV9	NA	TRBJ1-4	CASSVGGAREKLFF	TGTGCCAGCAGCGTTGGGGGGGCGCGTGAAAAACTGTTTTTT
many	TRBV28	TRBD1	TRBJ1-3	CASSLLGATGGSGNTIYF	TGTGCCAGCAGTTTACTAGGAGCGACAGGGGGCTCTGGAAACACCATATATTTT
few	TRBV29-1	NA	TRBJ1-1	CSVEVPGSEAFF	TGCAGCGTTGAGGTCCCCGGGAGTGAAGCTTTCTTT
few	TRBV6-2/TRBV6-3	NA	TRBJ1-1	CASSLGPHEAFF	TGTGCCAGCAGTTTAGGGCCTCATGAAGCTTTCTTT
many	TRBV4-1	TRBD2	TRBJ2-7	CASSREWDYSYEQYF	TGCGCCAGCAGCCGCGAATGGGACTACTCCTACGAGCAGTACTTC
few	TRBV7-9	NA	TRBJ2-2	CASSQGLTGELFF	TGTGCCAGCAGCCAGGGGCTTACCGGGGAGCTGTTTTTT
many	TRBV7-2	TRBD1	TRBJ2-2	CASSPRQGGAGELFF	TGTGCCAGCAGCCCTCGACAGGGTGGGGCCGGGGAGCTGTTTTTT
once	TRBV5-5	TRBD1	TRBJ1-4	CASSPRDSDNEKLFF	TGTGCCAGCAGCCCTCGGGACAGCGATAATGAAAAACTGTTTTTT
many	TRBV7-2	NA	TRBJ2-3	CASSPYRGWDTQYF	TGTGCCAGCAGTCCGTACAGAGGGTGGGATACGCAGTATTTT
many	TRBV29-1	NA	TRBJ2-7	CSVERGVEQYF	TGCAGCGTTGAAAGAGGGGTGGAGCAGTACTTC
NA	TRBV2	TRBD2	TRBJ2-7	CASFQSGSSYEQYF	TGTGCCAGCTTTCAGAGCGGGAGCTCCTACGAGCAGTACTTC
once	TRBV6-1	TRBD2	TRBJ2-7	CASSESGGRSYEQYF	TGTGCCAGCAGTGAATCGGGCGGGAGGTCCTACGAGCAGTACTTC
NA	TRBV9	TRBD2	TRBJ2-5	CASSATPLAGETQYF	TGTGCCAGCAGCGCCACCCCACTAGCGGGAGAGACCCAGTACTTC
NA	TRBV5-1	TRBD1	TRBJ2-5	CASSVGQAGGETQYF	TGCGCCAGCAGCGTGGGACAGGCCGGAGGGGAGACCCAGTACTTC
NA	TRBV20-1	TRBD2	TRBJ2-1	CSAREGGTSLNEQFF	TGCAGTGCTAGAGAGGGTGGGACTAGCTTGAATGAGCAGTTCTTC
NA	TRBV28	NA	TRBJ1-4	CASRPLSENEKLFF	TGTGCCAGCAGGCCCCTGTCAGAAAATGAAAAACTGTTTTTT
NA	TRBV7-9	TRBD1	TRBJ2-7	CASSLPGQRFYEQYF	TGTGCCAGCAGCTTACCGGGACAGAGATTCTACGAGCAGTACTTC
many	TRBV11-2	NA	TRBJ1-5	CASSLGLWEPQHF	TGTGCCAGCAGCTTAGGCCTATGGGAGCCCCAGCATTTT
NA	TRBV25-1	NA	TRBJ1-1	CASSVGSAEAFF	TGTGCCAGCAGTGTAGGGAGCGCTGAAGCTTTCTTT
NA	TRBV5-6	TRBD1	TRBJ1-2	CASSLQGATANYGYTF	TGTGCCAGCAGCTTGCAGGGGGCGACGGCTAACTATGGCTACACCTTC